Presented here are 14 T cell receptor beta chains from one specimen sequenced in a study of blood T cell repertoires in COVID-19. The assay was immunoSEQ multiplex PCR, and TCRdb's table has in-frame clones only and misses some. The table lists around 430,000 clones, roughly 88% of them singletons. Sequenced: peripheral blood. Every receptor here comes from a woman aged 45-60 years with COVID-19, enrolled during active disease.

The rearrangement joins TRBV11-2 to TRBJ1-4; TRBD1 might be the D (5 bases). Trimming stripped 0 bases from V and 0 bases from J, with 8 bases between. The germline gives CDR1 SGHAT, CDR2 FQNNGV. The CDR3 is made up of 16 amino acids. CDR3 sequence reads: CASSLDRATTNEKLFF. Here the CDR3 DNA reads TGTGCCAGCAGCTTAGACAGGGCCACAACTAATGAAAAACTGTTTTTT.

The chain joins TRBV5-4 to TRBJ2-1, with D unresolved. V was trimmed by 2 bases and J by 6 bases, leaving 9 bases between them. The CDR3 is made up of 13 amino acids. Per the germline V gene, CDR1 is SGHNT and CDR2 is YYREEE (reference sequence). This chain's CDR3 is CASSFRGGNEQFF. CDR3 nucleotides: TGTGCCAGCAGCTTCAGAGGTGGCAATGAGCAGTTCTTC.

This clone showed up just once. This sequence joins TRBV11-2 and TRBJ1-5; TRBD1 matches 7 bases. The CDR3 loop spans 16 amino acids. In germline, CDR1 is SGHAT, CDR2 FQNNGV. The junction had 14 bases not matched to a gene; V was cut back by 8 bases and J by 4 bases. CDR3 nucleotides: TGTGCCAGCGGGGCCGGTGTCCCAGGGGGAAATCAGCCCCAGCATTTT. Translated, it gives CASGAGVPGGNQPQHF.

A single count supports this clone. This chain links TRBV5-6 with TRBJ2-7; D may be TRBD1 (5 bases). CDR3 length: 14 amino acids. Trimming stripped 0 bases from V and 3 bases from J, with 10 bases between. Germline-derived CDR1 and CDR2 are SGHDT and YYEEEE. CDR3 loop: CASSLDRPLYEQYF. Written as DNA, the CDR3 is TGTGCCAGCAGCTTGGACAGGCCCCTCTACGAGCAGTACTTC.

The genes are TRBV6-5 and TRBJ1-2; no definite D call. The CDR3 sequence is 13 residues long. Trimming cost V 5 bases and J 8 bases, with 15 bases left between them. From germline, CDR1 is MNHEY and CDR2 SVGAGI. CDR3 bases: TGTGCCAGCAGTCCCGGTGAGATGGGCGGCTACACCTTC. It encodes CASSPGEMGGYTF.

CDR3 in amino acids: CASSLAVQYNEKLFF. For the CDR3, the DNA is TGCGCCAGCAGCTTGGCCGTCCAGTATAATGAAAAACTGTTTTTT. V gene TRBV5-1 combines with J gene TRBJ1-4; D is unresolved. Looked up from germline, CDR1 is SGHRS and CDR2 is YFSETQ. Trimming left V 0 bases short and J 4 bases short, with 10 bases between. The CDR3 totals 15 residues. The full variable domain, rest sourced from reference TRBV5-1 and TRBJ1-4, is KAGVTQTPRYLIKTRGQQVTLSCSPISGHRSVSWYQQTPGQGLQFLFEYFSETQRNKGNFPGRFSGRQFSNSRSEMNVSTLELGDSALYLCASSLAVQYNEKLFFGSGTQLSVL.

The V call is TRBV2, the J call TRBJ1-2, with TRBD1 identical over 7 bases. This CDR3 spans 16 amino acids. With 7 bases clipped from V and 3 bases from J, the junction kept 14 bases outside the gene matches. Germline CDR1 and CDR2: SNHLY and FYNNEI. DNA for the CDR3: TGTGCCAGCACCCTGGATGAGGGGGCTGTGGACTATGGCTACACCTTC. It translates to CASTLDEGAVDYGYTF.

The chain joins TRBV18 to TRBJ2-5, with TRBD2 identical over 7 bases. The CDR3 loop spans 17 amino acids. Germline lookup yields CDR1 KGHSH and CDR2 LQKENI. With V trimmed by 3 bases and J by 5 bases, 15 bases remained unmatched. For the CDR3, the DNA is TGTGCCAGCTCACCGACCGTTCAGGCAGGGAGGGAGGAGACCCAGTACTTC. Its protein is CASSPTVQAGREETQYF.

V and J are TRBV6-5 and TRBJ2-2; TRBD1 might be the D (5 bases). CDR1 is MNHEY and CDR2 is SVGAGI in the germline V gene. The V end lost 2 bases, the J end lost 6 bases, and 10 bases lay between the germline ends. This CDR3 is built from 14 residues. Here the CDR3 DNA reads TGTGCCAGCAGTTACGCCAGGGTCTCCGGGGAGCTGTTTTTT. Its translation: CASSYARVSGELFF.

The J gene is TRBJ2-1, the V gene TRBV7-7, with TRBD1 identical over 8 bases. Germline V CDR1 and CDR2: SSHAT, FNYEAQ (reference sequence). Losses at the gene ends were 6 bases for V and 7 bases for J; bases not matched to a gene: 5. The CDR3 runs to 13 residues. The CDR3 protein is CASSLDRANEQFF. CDR3 nucleotides: TGTGCCAGCAGTTTGGACAGGGCGAATGAGCAGTTCTTC.

The gene calls are TRBV10-2 and TRBJ1-2; tentatively, D is TRBD1 (5 bases). Germline CDR1 WSHSY, CDR2 SAAADI. This CDR3 has 12 residues. V gave up 6 bases and J gave up 7 bases, with 12 bases separating them. The CDR3 DNA reads as TGCGCCAGCAGCGGGGGGGTAGGTGGCTACACCTTC. Protein sequence: CASSGGVGGYTF.

In DNA, the CDR3 is TGTGCCAGCAGTTACAGGGCTAACACAGATACGCAGTATTTT. Amino acid sequence: CASSYRANTDTQYF. The chain has TRBV27 and TRBJ2-3; a weak D match, TRBD1 (6 bases). Looked up from germline, CDR1 is MNHEY and CDR2 is SMNVEV (reference sequence). The CDR3 has 14 amino acids. Trimming shortened V by 4 bases and J by 2 bases, and 10 bases separated the two germline ends.

There are many counts of this clone. The chain couples TRBV7-9 to TRBJ1-3; tentatively, D is TRBD1 (5 bases). V shed 5 bases and J shed 9 bases, with 14 bases lying between them. Germline lookup yields CDR1 SEHNR and CDR2 FQNEAQ (reference sequence). CDR3 length: 13 residues. CDR3: CASSPAGGSTIYF. The CDR3 DNA follows: TGTGCCAGCAGCCCCGCGGGGGGGAGCACCATATATTTT.

V and J are TRBV30 and TRBJ1-6; 7 bases are a match to TRBD1. The V gene end was trimmed by 2 bases and the J gene end by 7 bases; junction bases not matched to a gene: 2. CDR1 is GTSNPN and CDR2 is SVGIG in the germline V gene (reference sequence). CDR3 length equals 13 residues. CDR3 amino acids: CAWSPGGNSPLHF. The CDR3 DNA reads as TGTGCCTGGAGTCCAGGGGGAAATTCACCCCTCCACTTT.